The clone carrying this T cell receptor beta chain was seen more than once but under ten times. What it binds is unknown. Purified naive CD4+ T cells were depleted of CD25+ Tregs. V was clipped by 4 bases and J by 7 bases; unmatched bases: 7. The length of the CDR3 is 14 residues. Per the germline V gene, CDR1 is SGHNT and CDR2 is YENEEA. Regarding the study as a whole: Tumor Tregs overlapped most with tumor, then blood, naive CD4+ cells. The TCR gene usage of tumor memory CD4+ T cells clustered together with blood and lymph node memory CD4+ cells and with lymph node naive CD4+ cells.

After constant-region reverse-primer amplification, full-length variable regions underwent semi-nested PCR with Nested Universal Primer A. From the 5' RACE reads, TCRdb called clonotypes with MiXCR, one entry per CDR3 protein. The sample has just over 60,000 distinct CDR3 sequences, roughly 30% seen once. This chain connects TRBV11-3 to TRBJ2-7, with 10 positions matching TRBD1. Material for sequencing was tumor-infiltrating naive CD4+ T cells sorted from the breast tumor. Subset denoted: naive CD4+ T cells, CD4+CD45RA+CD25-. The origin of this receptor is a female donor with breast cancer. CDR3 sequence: CASSSTRDRGEQYF. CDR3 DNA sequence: TGTGCCAGCAGCTCAACCCGGGACAGGGGAGAGCAGTACTTC.